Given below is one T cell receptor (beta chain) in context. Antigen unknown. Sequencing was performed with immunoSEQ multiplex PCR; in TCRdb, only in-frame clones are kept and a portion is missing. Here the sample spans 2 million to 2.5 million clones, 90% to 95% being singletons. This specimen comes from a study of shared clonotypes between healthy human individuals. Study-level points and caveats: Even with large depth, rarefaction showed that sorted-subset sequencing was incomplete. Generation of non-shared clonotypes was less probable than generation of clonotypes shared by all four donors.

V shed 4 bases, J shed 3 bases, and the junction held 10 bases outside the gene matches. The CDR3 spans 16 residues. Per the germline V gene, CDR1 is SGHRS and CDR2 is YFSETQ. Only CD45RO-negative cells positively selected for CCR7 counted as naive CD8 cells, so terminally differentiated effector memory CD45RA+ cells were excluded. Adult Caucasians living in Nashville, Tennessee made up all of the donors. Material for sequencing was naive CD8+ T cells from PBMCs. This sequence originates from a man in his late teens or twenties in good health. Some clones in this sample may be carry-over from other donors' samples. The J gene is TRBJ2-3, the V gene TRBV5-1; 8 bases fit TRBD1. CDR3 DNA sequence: TGCGCCAGCAGCGCGGCCGGGACAGGAGTTACAGATACGCAGTATTTT. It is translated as CASSAAGTGVTDTQYF.